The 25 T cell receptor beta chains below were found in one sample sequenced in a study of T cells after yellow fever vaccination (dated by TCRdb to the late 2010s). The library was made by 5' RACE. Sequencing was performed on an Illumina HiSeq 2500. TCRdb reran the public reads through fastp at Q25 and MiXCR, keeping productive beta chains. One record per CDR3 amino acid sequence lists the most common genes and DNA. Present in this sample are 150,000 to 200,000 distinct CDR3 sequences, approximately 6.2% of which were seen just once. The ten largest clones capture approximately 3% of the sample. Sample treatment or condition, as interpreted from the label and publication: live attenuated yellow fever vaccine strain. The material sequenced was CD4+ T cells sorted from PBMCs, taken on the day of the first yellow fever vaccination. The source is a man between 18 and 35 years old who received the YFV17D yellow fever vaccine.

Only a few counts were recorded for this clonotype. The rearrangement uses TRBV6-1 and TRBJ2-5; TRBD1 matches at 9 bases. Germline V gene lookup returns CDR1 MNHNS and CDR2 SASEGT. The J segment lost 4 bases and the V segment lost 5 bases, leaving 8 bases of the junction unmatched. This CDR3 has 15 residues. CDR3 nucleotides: TGTGCCAGCAGTAGGTCAGACAGGGGGGGAGAGACCCAGTACTTC. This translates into CASSRSDRGGETQYF.

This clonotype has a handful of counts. CDR3 protein: CASSSRIMNTEAFF. CDR3 sequence (DNA): TGTGCCAGCAGCTCCAGGATCATGAACACTGAAGCTTTCTTT. The rearrangement links TRBV5-4 to TRBJ1-1; the D is unclear. The CDR3 covers 14 residues. Germline V gives CDR1 SGHNT, CDR2 YYREEE (reference sequence). Trimming removed 3 bases from V and 0 bases from J, with 9 bases in between.

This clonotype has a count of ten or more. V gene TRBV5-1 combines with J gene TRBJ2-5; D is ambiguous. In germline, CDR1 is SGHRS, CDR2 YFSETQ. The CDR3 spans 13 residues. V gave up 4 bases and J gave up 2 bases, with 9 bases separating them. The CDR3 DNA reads TGCGCCAGCAGCGAGGAGAGACAAGAGACCCAGTACTTC. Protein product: CASSEERQETQYF.

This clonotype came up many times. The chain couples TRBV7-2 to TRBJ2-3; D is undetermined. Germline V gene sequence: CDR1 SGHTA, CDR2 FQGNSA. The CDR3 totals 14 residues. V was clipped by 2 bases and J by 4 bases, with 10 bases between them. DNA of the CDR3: TGTGCCAGCAGCTTACGGCAGAGCGCAGATACGCAGTATTTT. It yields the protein CASSLRQSADTQYF.

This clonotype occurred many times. CDR3 residues: CASSYLAGGYNEQFF. CDR3 nucleotide sequence: TGTGCCAGCAGCTACCTAGCGGGGGGCTACAATGAGCAGTTCTTC. This chain uses TRBV7-2 with TRBJ2-1; 11 bases align to TRBD2. In germline, CDR1 is SGHTA, CDR2 FQGNSA. The CDR3 covers 15 residues. Trimming removed 4 bases from V and 3 bases from J; junction bases left unmatched: 2. Variable domain in full (rest from reference TRBV7-2 and TRBJ2-1): GAGVSQSPSNKVTEKGKDVELRCDPISGHTALYWYRQSLGQGLEFLIYFQGNSAPDKSGLPSDRFSAERTGGSVSTLTIQRTQQEDSAVYLCASSYLAGGYNEQFFGPGTRLTVL.

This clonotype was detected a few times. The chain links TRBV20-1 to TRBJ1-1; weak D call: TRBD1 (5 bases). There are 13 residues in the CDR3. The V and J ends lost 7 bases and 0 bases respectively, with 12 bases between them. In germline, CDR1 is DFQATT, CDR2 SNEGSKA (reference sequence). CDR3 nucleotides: TGCAGTGGTGAGGACAACGTGAACACTGAAGCTTTCTTT. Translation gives CSGEDNVNTEAFF.

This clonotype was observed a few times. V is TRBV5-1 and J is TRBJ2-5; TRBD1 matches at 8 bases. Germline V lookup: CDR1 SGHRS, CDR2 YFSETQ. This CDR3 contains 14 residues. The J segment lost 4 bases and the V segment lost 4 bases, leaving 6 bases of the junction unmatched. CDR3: CASSDQGASETQYF. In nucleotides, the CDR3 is TGCGCCAGCAGCGACCAGGGGGCGTCAGAGACCCAGTACTTC.

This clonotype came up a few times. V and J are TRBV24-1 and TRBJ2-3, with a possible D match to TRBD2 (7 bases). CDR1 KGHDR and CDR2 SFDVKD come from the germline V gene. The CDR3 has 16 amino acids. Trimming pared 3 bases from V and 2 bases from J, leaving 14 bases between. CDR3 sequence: CATSDMKAGATDTQYF. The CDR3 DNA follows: TGTGCCACCAGTGATATGAAGGCGGGGGCCACAGATACGCAGTATTTT.

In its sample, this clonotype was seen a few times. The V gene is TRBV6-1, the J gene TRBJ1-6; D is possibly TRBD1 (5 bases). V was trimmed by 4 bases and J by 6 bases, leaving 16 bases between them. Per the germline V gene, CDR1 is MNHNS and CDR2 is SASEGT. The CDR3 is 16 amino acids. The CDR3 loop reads CASSGPDIPGNSPLHF. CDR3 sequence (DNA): TGTGCCAGCAGTGGGCCGGACATCCCGGGTAATTCACCCCTCCACTTT.

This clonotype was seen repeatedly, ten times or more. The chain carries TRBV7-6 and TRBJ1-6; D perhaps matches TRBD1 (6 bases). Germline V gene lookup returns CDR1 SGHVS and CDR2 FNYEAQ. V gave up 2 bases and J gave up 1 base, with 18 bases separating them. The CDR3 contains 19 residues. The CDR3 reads CASSLKSQGLRSYNSPLHF. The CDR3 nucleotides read TGTGCCAGCAGCTTAAAGTCGCAGGGGCTGAGGTCCTATAATTCACCCCTCCACTTT.

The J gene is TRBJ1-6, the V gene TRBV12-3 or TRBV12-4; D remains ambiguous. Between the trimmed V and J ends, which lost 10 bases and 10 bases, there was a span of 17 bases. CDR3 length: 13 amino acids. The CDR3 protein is CATDAGVGSPLHF. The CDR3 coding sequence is TGTGCCACCGATGCGGGTGTTGGCTCACCCCTCCACTTT.

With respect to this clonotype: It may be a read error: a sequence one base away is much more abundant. CDR3 bases: TGTGCCAGCAGTGAGGCGGGGCCCTTTCGAAAACTGTTTTTT. Its translation is CASSEAGPFRKLFF. V gene TRBV2 combines with J gene TRBJ1-4; possibly TRBD1 for D (5 bases). This CDR3 has 14 residues. Trimming pared 3 bases from V and 10 bases from J, leaving 15 bases between. The germline V gene encodes CDR1 SNHLY and CDR2 FYNNEI.

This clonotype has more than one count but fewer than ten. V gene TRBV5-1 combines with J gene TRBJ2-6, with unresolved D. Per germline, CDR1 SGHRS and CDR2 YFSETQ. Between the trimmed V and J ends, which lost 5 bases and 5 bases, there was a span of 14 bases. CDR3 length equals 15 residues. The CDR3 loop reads CASRQRSGRANVLTF. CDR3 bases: TGCGCCAGCAGACAACGTAGTGGACGGGCCAACGTCCTGACTTTC.

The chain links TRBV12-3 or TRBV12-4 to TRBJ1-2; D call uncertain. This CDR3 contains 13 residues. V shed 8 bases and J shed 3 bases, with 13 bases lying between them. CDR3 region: CASPLRQYYGYTF. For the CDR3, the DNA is TGTGCCAGCCCCCTGCGGCAATACTATGGCTACACCTTC.

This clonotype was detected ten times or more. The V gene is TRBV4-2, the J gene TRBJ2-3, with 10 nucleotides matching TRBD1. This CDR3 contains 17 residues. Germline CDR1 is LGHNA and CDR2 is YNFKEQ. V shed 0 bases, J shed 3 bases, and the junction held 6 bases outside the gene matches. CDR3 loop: CASSQETGGAYTDTQYF. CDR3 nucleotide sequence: TGTGCCAGCAGCCAAGAGACAGGGGGCGCATATACAGATACGCAGTATTTT.

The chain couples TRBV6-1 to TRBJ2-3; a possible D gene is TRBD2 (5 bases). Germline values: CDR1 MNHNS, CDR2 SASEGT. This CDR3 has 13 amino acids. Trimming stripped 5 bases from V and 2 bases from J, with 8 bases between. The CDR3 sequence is CASSLLATDTQYF. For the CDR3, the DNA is TGTGCCAGCAGTCTCCTAGCCACAGATACGCAGTATTTT.

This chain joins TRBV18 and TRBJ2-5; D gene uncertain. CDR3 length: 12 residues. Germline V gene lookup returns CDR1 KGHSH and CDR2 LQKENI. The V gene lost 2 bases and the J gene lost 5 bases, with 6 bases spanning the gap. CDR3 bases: TGTGCCAGCTCACCATCCCCGGAGACCCAGTACTTC. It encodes CASSPSPETQYF.

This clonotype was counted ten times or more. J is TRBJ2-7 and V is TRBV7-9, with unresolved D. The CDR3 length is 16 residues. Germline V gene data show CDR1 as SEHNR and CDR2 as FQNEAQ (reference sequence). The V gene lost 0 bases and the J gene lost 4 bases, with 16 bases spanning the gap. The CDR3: CASSLALGRRPYEQYF. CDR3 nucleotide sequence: TGTGCCAGCAGCTTAGCGCTAGGACGCCGACCTTACGAGCAGTACTTC.

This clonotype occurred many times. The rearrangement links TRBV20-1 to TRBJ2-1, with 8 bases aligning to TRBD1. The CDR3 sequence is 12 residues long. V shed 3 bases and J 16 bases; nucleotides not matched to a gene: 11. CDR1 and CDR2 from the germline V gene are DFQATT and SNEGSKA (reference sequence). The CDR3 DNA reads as TGCAGTGCTAGTGACCTCCGGGACAGGTCTTTCTTC. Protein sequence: CSASDLRDRSFF.

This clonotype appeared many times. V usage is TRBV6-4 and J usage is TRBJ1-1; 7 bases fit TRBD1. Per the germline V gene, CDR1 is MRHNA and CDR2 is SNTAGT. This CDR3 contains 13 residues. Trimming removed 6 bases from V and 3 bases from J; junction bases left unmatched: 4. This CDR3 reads CASRARGDTEAFF. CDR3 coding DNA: TGTGCCAGCAGGGCCAGGGGGGACACTGAAGCTTTCTTT.

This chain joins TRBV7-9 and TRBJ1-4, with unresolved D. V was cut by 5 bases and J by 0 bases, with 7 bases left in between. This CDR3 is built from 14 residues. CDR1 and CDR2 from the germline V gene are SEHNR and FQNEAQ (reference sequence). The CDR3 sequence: CASSIDATNEKLFF. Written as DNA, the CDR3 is TGTGCCAGCAGCATCGATGCAACTAATGAAAAACTGTTTTTT. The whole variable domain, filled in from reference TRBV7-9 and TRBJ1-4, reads DTGVSQNPRHKITKRGQNVTFRCDPISEHNRLYWYRQTLGQGPEFLTYFQNEAQLEKSRLLSDRFSAERPKGSFSTLEIQRTEQGDSAMYLCASSIDATNEKLFFGSGTQLSVL.

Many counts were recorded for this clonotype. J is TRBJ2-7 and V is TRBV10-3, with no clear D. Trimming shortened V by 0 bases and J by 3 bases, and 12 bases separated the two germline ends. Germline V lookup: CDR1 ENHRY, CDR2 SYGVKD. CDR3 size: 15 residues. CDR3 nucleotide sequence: TGTGCCATCAGTGAGTCGAAAGGGAACCTCTACGAGCAGTACTTC. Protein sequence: CAISESKGNLYEQYF.

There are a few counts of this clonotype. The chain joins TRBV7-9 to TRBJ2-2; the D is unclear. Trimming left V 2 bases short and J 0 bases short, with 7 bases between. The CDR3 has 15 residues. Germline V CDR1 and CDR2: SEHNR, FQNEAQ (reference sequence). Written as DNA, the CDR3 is TGTGCCAGCAGCTTATTATGGACGAACACCGGGGAGCTGTTTTTT. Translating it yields CASSLLWTNTGELFF.

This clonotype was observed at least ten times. The CDR3 sequence is CASPGTRQNTGELFF. CDR3 coding DNA: TGTGCCTCGCCTGGGACAAGGCAGAACACCGGGGAGCTGTTTTTT. The rearrangement uses TRBV30 and TRBJ2-2, with D possibly matching TRBD1 (6 bases). The CDR3 runs to 15 residues. V dropped 7 bases and J dropped 1 base, with 16 bases sitting between them. Germline V gives CDR1 GTSNPN, CDR2 SVGIG (reference sequence).

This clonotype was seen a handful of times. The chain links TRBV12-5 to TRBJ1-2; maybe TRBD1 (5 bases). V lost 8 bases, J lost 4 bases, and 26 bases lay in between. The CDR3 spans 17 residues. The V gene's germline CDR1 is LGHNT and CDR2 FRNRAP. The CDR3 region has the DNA TGTGCTAGTTTGACCCGACAGAACGGGTGGCTAGTCTATGGCTACACCTTC. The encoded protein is CASLTRQNGWLVYGYTF. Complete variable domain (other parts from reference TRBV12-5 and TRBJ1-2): DARVTQTPRHKVTEMGQEVTMRCQPILGHNTVFWYRQTMMQGLELLAYFRNRAPLDDSGMPKDRFSAEMPDATLATLKIQPSEPRDSAVYFCASLTRQNGWLVYGYTFGSGTRLTVV.